The next 22 T cell receptor beta chains were all read from a single sample in a study of T cells in localized non-small cell lung cancer. Repertoires were generated with immunoSEQ multiplex PCR, while TCRdb's copy carries only in-frame clones and drops some. The sample carries about 52,000 clones, 86% recorded once. The sample was peripheral blood, taken before any cancer treatment. Every receptor here comes from a male donor aged 60 or over with stage III squamous cell lung carcinoma.

V usage is TRBV19 and J usage is TRBJ2-7, with D perhaps assigned TRBD1 or TRBD2 (5 bases each). Trimming pared 3 bases from V and 3 bases from J, leaving 15 bases between. The CDR3 contains 15 residues. CDR1 and CDR2 from the germline V gene are LNHDA and SQIVND (reference sequence). The CDR3 here is CASSISGTSLYEQYF. Written as DNA, the CDR3 is TGTGCCAGTAGTATCTCCGGGACCAGCCTCTACGAGCAGTACTTC.

The chain has TRBV7-3 and TRBJ2-5; D ambiguous. This CDR3 has 13 residues. Per germline, CDR1 SGHTA and CDR2 FQGTGA. Trimming took 5 bases from V and 1 from J, leaving 8 bases between them. As DNA, the CDR3 is TGTGCCAGCAGCCGAAGTATCCAAGAGACCCAGTACTTC. Translation: CASSRSIQETQYF.

By sample fraction, this clone is medium-sized. V gene TRBV19 combines with J gene TRBJ2-1, with 7 bases identical to TRBD2. The CDR3 contains 16 residues. Per the germline V gene, CDR1 is LNHDA and CDR2 is SQIVND (reference sequence). The ends lost 5 bases at V and 3 bases at J; junction bases unmatched: 10. CDR3 sequence: CASSPIGGGNYNEQFF. CDR3 sequence (DNA): TGTGCCAGTAGTCCCATTGGGGGGGGGAACTACAATGAGCAGTTCTTC. The entire variable domain, with the rest obtained from reference TRBV19 and TRBJ2-1, is as follows: DGGITQSPKYLFRKEGQNVTLSCEQNLNHDAMYWYRQDPGQGLRLIYYSQIVNDFQKGDIAEGYSVSREKKESFPLTVTSAQKNPTAFYLCASSPIGGGNYNEQFFGPGTRLTVL.

This chain links TRBV5-3 with TRBJ2-1; D not resolved. TRBV5-3 is identified as an open reading frame with a role that is uncertain. V was clipped by 8 bases and J by 6 bases, with 21 bases between them. The CDR3 runs 15 residues. The CDR3 here is CASRSLGSSINEQFF. In DNA form, the CDR3 reads TGTGCCAGCAGATCCCTCGGCAGCTCCATCAATGAGCAGTTCTTC.

The chain recombines TRBV19 with TRBJ2-7, with 9 bases matching TRBD2. V was clipped by 2 bases and J by 2 bases; unmatched bases: 4. Per the germline V gene, CDR1 is LNHDA and CDR2 is SQIVND (reference sequence). The CDR3 runs 15 residues. The CDR3 reads CASSISASGTYEQYF. The CDR3 DNA sequence: TGTGCCAGTAGTATATCGGCTAGCGGGACCTACGAGCAGTACTTC.

This clone has only a few counts. The rearrangement joins TRBV18 to TRBJ2-1, with D tentatively TRBD2 (5 bases). There are 15 residues in the CDR3. Trimming took off 0 bases at V and 4 bases at J, with 10 bases between the two ends. Germline V gives CDR1 KGHSH, CDR2 LQKENI. Here the CDR3 reads CASSPPRTDYNEQFF. In DNA, the CDR3 is TGTGCCAGCTCACCACCCAGGACTGATTACAATGAGCAGTTCTTC.

This clone was counted once. The chain carries TRBV7-9 and TRBJ1-1; the D is unclear. The V gene lost 1 base and the J gene lost 5 bases, with 8 bases spanning the gap. The CDR3 has 13 residues. The germline V gene encodes CDR1 SEHNR and CDR2 FQNEAQ (reference sequence). The CDR3: CASSLGPRTEAFF. Written as DNA, the CDR3 is TGTGCCAGCAGCTTAGGGCCAAGGACTGAAGCTTTCTTT. Full variable domain (rest looked up from reference TRBV7-9 and TRBJ1-1): DTGVSQNPRHKITKRGQNVTFRCDPISEHNRLYWYRQTLGQGPEFLTYFQNEAQLEKSRLLSDRFSAERPKGSFSTLEIQRTEQGDSAMYLCASSLGPRTEAFFGQGTRLTVV.

This rearrangement joins TRBV2 to TRBJ2-7; no clear D. CDR1 and CDR2 from the germline V gene are SNHLY and FYNNEI. The CDR3 is 14 residues long. Trimming left V 3 bases short and J 5 bases short, with 14 bases between. This CDR3 is CASSDRLPPNEQYF. For the CDR3, the DNA is TGTGCCAGCAGTGACCGGTTACCCCCGAACGAGCAGTACTTC.

This chain connects TRBV4-2 to TRBJ2-7, with D perhaps matching TRBD2 (6 bases). The germline gives CDR1 LGHNA, CDR2 YNFKEQ. Trimming pared 1 base from V and 8 bases from J, leaving 15 bases between. This CDR3 spans 14 amino acids. For the CDR3, the DNA is TGTGCCAGCAGCCAAGCCATAGGGAGGACGAAGCAGTACTTC. It encodes CASSQAIGRTKQYF.

The chain has TRBV2 and TRBJ1-4; D is uncertain. Trimming took 8 bases from V and 3 from J, leaving 10 bases between them. This CDR3 is 13 amino acids long. Per germline, CDR1 SNHLY and CDR2 FYNNEI. The CDR3 region has the DNA TGTGCCAGCCGAACGGAACCTAATGAAAAACTGTTTTTT. This gives the protein CASRTEPNEKLFF.

The chain links TRBV6-6 to TRBJ2-3, with 13 bases that match TRBD2. Germline V gene data show CDR1 as MNHNY and CDR2 as SVGAGI (reference sequence). V shed 3 bases, J shed 4 bases, and the junction held 4 bases outside the gene matches. The length of the CDR3 is 16 residues. The CDR3 sequence: CASSYGGLAGADTQYF. Here the CDR3 DNA reads TGTGCCAGCAGTTATGGAGGACTAGCGGGGGCAGATACGCAGTATTTT.

V and J are TRBV5-1 and TRBJ2-3; D perhaps matches TRBD2 (5 bases). The ends were cut back, 3 bases at V and 2 bases at J, with 10 bases in the middle. This CDR3 region has 14 residues. Germline assignment: CDR1 SGHRS and CDR2 YFSETQ. CDR3 region: CASSSTEVTDTQYF. Here the CDR3 DNA reads TGCGCCAGCAGCTCTACGGAGGTCACAGATACGCAGTATTTT.

A few counts support this clone. The rearrangement links TRBV19 to TRBJ1-1; unclear D gene. Trimming shortened V by 0 bases and J by 1 base, and 9 bases separated the two germline ends. There are 15 residues in the CDR3. CDR1 and CDR2 from the germline V gene are LNHDA and SQIVND (reference sequence). CDR3: CASSIDIPGNTEAFF. In DNA, the CDR3 is TGTGCCAGTAGTATAGACATCCCCGGGAACACTGAAGCTTTCTTT.

The chain recombines TRBV19 with TRBJ2-2; 8 positions agree with TRBD1. J lost 5 bases, V lost 2 bases, and 4 bases had no gene match. Germline assignment: CDR1 LNHDA and CDR2 SQIVND (reference sequence). This CDR3 spans 15 amino acids. The CDR3 DNA is TGTGCCAGTAGTATACAGGGGGCGGGAACCGGGGAGCTGTTTTTT. Encoded protein: CASSIQGAGTGELFF.

The gene calls are TRBV7-2 and TRBJ2-1; D tentatively reads TRBD1 or TRBD2 (5 bases each). In germline, CDR1 is SGHTA, CDR2 FQGNSA. This CDR3 contains 15 residues. V shed 3 bases and J shed 3 bases, with 12 bases lying between them. The CDR3 DNA sequence: TGTGCCAGCAGCTTTCTGGGGGTCGACTACAATGAGCAGTTCTTC. Residues: CASSFLGVDYNEQFF.

The rearrangement uses TRBV7-2 and TRBJ1-4; 7 positions agree with TRBD1. This CDR3 spans 14 amino acids. CDR1 is SGHTA and CDR2 is FQGNSA in the germline V gene. V shed 5 bases and J 5 bases; nucleotides not matched to a gene: 5. The CDR3 loop reads CASSRDRLNEKLFF. The CDR3 nucleotides read TGTGCCAGCAGCCGGGACAGATTAAATGAAAAACTGTTTTTT.

The sample holds one count of this clone. This CDR3 is CASSLGRANTDTQYF. The CDR3 nucleotides read TGTGCCAGCAGCCTAGGACGGGCCAACACAGATACGCAGTATTTT. This sequence joins TRBV5-4 and TRBJ2-3; D unclear. This CDR3 has 15 residues. Germline V CDR1 and CDR2: SGHNT, YYREEE (reference sequence). Trimming took 4 bases from V and 2 from J, leaving 14 bases between them.

V usage is TRBV28 and J usage is TRBJ2-7; maybe TRBD2 (6 bases). This CDR3 comprises 15 residues. Germline CDR1 MDHEN, CDR2 SYDVKM. Trimming left V 2 bases short and J 7 bases short, with 18 bases between. CDR3 DNA sequence: TGTGCCAGCAGTTTAACTAGCCCCGTGAGAGAGGAGCAGTACTTC. Translating gives CASSLTSPVREEQYF.

V and J are TRBV5-1 and TRBJ1-1; D may be TRBD1 (5 bases). This CDR3 is built from 15 residues. Trimming left V 3 bases short and J 1 base short, with 13 bases between. CDR1 and CDR2 from the germline V gene are SGHRS and YFSETQ. CDR3 nucleotides: TGCGCCAGCAGCTATTCGACAGATTCGAACACTGAAGCTTTCTTT. It encodes CASSYSTDSNTEAFF.

The gene calls are TRBV5-4 and TRBJ2-5; D is perhaps TRBD1 (5 bases). V lost 0 bases and J lost 2, with 11 bases in between. This CDR3 is 15 amino acids long. CDR1 SGHNT and CDR2 YYREEE come from the germline V gene (reference sequence). The CDR3 DNA is TGTGCCAGCAGCTTGGAACCGACAGCGCAAGAGACCCAGTACTTC. Protein: CASSLEPTAQETQYF.

This chain connects TRBV4-1 to TRBJ2-7; TRBD2 is a possible D gene (5 bases). This CDR3 has 16 residues. Trimming removed 0 bases from V and 3 bases from J, with 15 bases in between. In germline, CDR1 is MGHRA, CDR2 YSYEKL. Here the CDR3 DNA reads TGCGCCAGCAGCCAAGATGAAGGAGCGGAGCGCTACGAGCAGTACTTC. Encoded protein: CASSQDEGAERYEQYF.

The chain combines TRBV2 with TRBJ1-1, with D maybe TRBD1 (5 bases). The CDR3 length is 14 residues. V was clipped by 8 bases and J by 5 bases, with 18 bases between them. Germline V lookup: CDR1 SNHLY, CDR2 FYNNEI. The CDR3 nucleotides are TGTGCCAGCGGTCAAGGGGCCCTAGGGACTGAAGCTTTCTTT. Amino acids: CASGQGALGTEAFF.